This T cell receptor beta chain stems from a study of T-cell reconstitution after alpha-beta-depleted transplantation in children (dated by TCRdb to between 2015 and 2016). Broadly, across the study: The study quantitatively tracked T-cell immune reconstitution after TCRalphabeta/CD19-depleted allogeneic hematopoietic cell transplantation in children using TCR repertoire profiling.

Libraries were constructed by PCR. Sequencer: Illumina HiSeq 2500. TCR libraries were prepared with molecular barcoding, using unique molecular identifiers to normalize TCRbeta repertoire quantification. Clones were called with MiXCR by TCRdb after fastp trimmed the public reads at Q25, and only in-frame beta chains were retained. Rows are combined by CDR3 protein, so each entry shows the most common genes and DNA. The sample has fewer than 700,000 distinct CDR3 sequences on record, 10% to 15% of them singletons. In total, the top ten clones hold about 2% of the sample. Its CDR3 holds 11 amino acids, cysteine through phenylalanine. Of the read, only the CDR3 DNA is kept; its 33 bases are in frame from base 1. The V and J ends are trimmed by 6 bases and 8 bases, leaving 8 bases between them. The germline V gene (reference sequence) provides CDR1 PRHDT and CDR2 FYEKMQ. The treatment or condition label, as the study defines it: allogeneic hematopoietic cell transplantation with graft depleted of TCRalphabeta T cells and CD19 B cells. Transplant recipients were children who received TCRalphabeta/CD19-depleted allogeneic hematopoietic cell grafts.

In this sample, this clonotype turned up many times. Its antigen specificity is not known. No much larger clonotype is one base removed from it; base qualities were not supplied. The paper as a whole reports these results and caveats: In some patients, high TCRbeta diversity at day 60 was attributed to recipient T cells and intrathymic progenitors that had survived conditioning. The apparently early recovery of alphabetaT-cell counts about two months after transplant reportedly depended on only several hundred rapidly expanded clones that came from non-depleted graft cells. Hyperexpanded clone frequencies declined over subsequent months; after one year, T-cell counts and TCRbeta diversity were mostly attributed to newly produced T cells.

This clonotype originated in a male patient between 10 and 17 years old who had a stem cell transplant for acute myeloid leukemia, so the T cells may come from the graft donor. The chain is assembled from TRBV13 and TRBJ2-1; too little of a D gene remains to name it. Sample: PBMCs, mostly from graft donor cells, taken 360 days after TCRalphabeta/CD19-depleted stem cell transplant. CDR3 sequence: CASSIYDEQFF. At the DNA level, the sequence is TGTGCCAGCAGTATATACGATGAGCAGTTCTTC.